The 26 T cell receptor beta chains below come from one sample, sequenced in a study of cytomegalovirus exposure and HLA in healthy donors. Amplification used 60 Vbeta primers and 13 Jbeta primers. Some clones are missing from TCRdb's copy, which holds only in-frame ones; the method was immunoSEQ multiplex PCR. The sample holds 100,000 to 150,000 clones, around 80% seen once. The specimen sequenced was PBMCs. The receptors come from a man aged 30 to 39 in good health and CMV-seropositive.

For this clone: This same CDR3 is encoded by further DNA sequences in the sample. This chain connects TRBV4-3 to TRBJ2-3; D unresolved. The CDR3 has 13 residues. Trimming took 1 base from V and 2 from J, leaving 4 bases between them. Per germline, CDR1 LGHNA and CDR2 YSLEER. As DNA, the CDR3 is TGCGCCAGCAGCCAAGTAATCACAGATACGCAGTATTTT. It is translated as CASSQVITDTQYF.

V gene TRBV6-1 combines with J gene TRBJ2-7; perhaps TRBD1 as D (6 bases). Looked up from germline, CDR1 is MNHNS and CDR2 is SASEGT. The CDR3 runs to 13 residues. Trimming left V 8 bases short and J 2 bases short, with 13 bases between. The CDR3 region is CASLSGDAYEQYF. CDR3 sequence (DNA): TGTGCCAGCCTATCAGGGGACGCCTACGAGCAGTACTTC.

This clone was recorded once. V usage is TRBV7-2 and J usage is TRBJ1-1, with a tentative D call TRBD1 (5 bases). The CDR3 totals 14 residues. Germline assignment: CDR1 SGHTA and CDR2 FQGNSA. Trimming shortened V by 5 bases and J by 1 base, and 11 bases separated the two germline ends. The CDR3 protein is CASSPTARNTEAFF. Here the CDR3 DNA reads TGTGCCAGCAGCCCGACAGCTCGGAACACTGAAGCTTTCTTT.

The chain employs TRBV6-4 and TRBJ2-3; D is possibly TRBD2 (5 bases). Between the trimmed V and J ends, which lost 5 bases and 5 bases, there was a span of 20 bases. CDR1 is MRHNA and CDR2 is SNTAGT in the germline V gene. CDR3 length: 16 amino acids. CDR3 protein: CASSPGIGGAGDTQYF. The CDR3 region has the DNA TGTGCCAGCAGTCCCGGGATCGGCGGTGCGGGAGATACGCAGTATTTT.

The chain uses TRBV19 and TRBJ1-3; D remains unclear. Trimming shortened V by 4 bases and J by 4 bases, and 8 bases separated the two germline ends. This CDR3 spans 13 amino acids. The germline V gene encodes CDR1 LNHDA and CDR2 SQIVND (reference sequence). This chain's CDR3 is CASSRNRGNTIYF. CDR3 sequence (DNA): TGTGCCAGTAGTAGAAACCGGGGAAACACCATATATTTT.

This clone showed up just once. J is TRBJ2-2 and V is TRBV15; D is perhaps TRBD1 (5 bases). Germline V gives CDR1 LNHNV, CDR2 YYDKDF (reference sequence). CDR3 length: 17 residues. The V gene lost 0 bases and the J gene lost 0 bases, with 11 bases spanning the gap. In DNA form, the CDR3 reads TGTGCCACCAGCAGAGATCGCAGGGCCGCGAACACCGGGGAGCTGTTTTTT. The encoded protein is CATSRDRRAANTGELFF.

The chain links TRBV6-1 to TRBJ2-1, with TRBD1 identical over 10 bases. The CDR3 contains 17 residues. Germline CDR1 and CDR2: MNHNS and SASEGT. The J segment lost 7 bases and the V segment lost 2 bases, leaving 11 bases of the junction unmatched. CDR3 in DNA: TGTGCCAGCAGTGAATACCCCCCGGGACAGGGGAGGAATGAGCAGTTCTTC. Translation gives CASSEYPPGQGRNEQFF.

The rearrangement joins TRBV27 to TRBJ2-2; the match to TRBD2 covers 9 bases. Germline CDR1 and CDR2: MNHEY and SMNVEV (reference sequence). The CDR3 extends over 15 amino acids. The J segment lost 3 bases and the V segment lost 6 bases, leaving 5 bases of the junction unmatched. CDR3 residues: CASSRLAGYTGELFF. CDR3 sequence (DNA): TGTGCCAGCAGCCGGCTAGCGGGATACACCGGGGAGCTGTTTTTT.

The V and J genes are TRBV18 and TRBJ1-2, with 7 bases that match TRBD1. CDR1 and CDR2 from the germline V gene are KGHSH and LQKENI. The CDR3 sequence is 14 residues long. The ends lost 3 bases at V and 1 base at J; junction bases unmatched: 2. The CDR3 spells CASSPGTVNYGYTF. The CDR3 DNA reads as TGTGCCAGCTCACCGGGGACAGTTAACTATGGCTACACCTTC.

V is TRBV9 and J is TRBJ1-2; D might be TRBD1 (6 bases). Trimming removed 4 bases at V and 11 bases at J, with 15 bases between. From germline, CDR1 is SGDLS and CDR2 YYNGEE. The CDR3 extends over 12 amino acids. The DNA of the CDR3 is TGTGCCAGCAGCCAGGCGGGGGCGGGTTACACCTTC. Protein: CASSQAGAGYTF.

This chain links TRBV5-1 with TRBJ1-3; the D is unclear. CDR3 length equals 16 residues. Trimming took off 0 bases at V and 0 bases at J, with 10 bases between the two ends. Germline CDR1 is SGHRS and CDR2 is YFSETQ. This chain's CDR3 is CASSLGDGSSGNTIYF. Here the CDR3 DNA reads TGCGCCAGCAGCTTGGGTGACGGGAGCTCTGGAAACACCATATATTTT.

The chain employs TRBV6-1 and TRBJ1-1, with 7 bases matching TRBD1. Germline V gives CDR1 MNHNS, CDR2 SASEGT. The CDR3 has 14 amino acids. V was pared by 3 bases and J by 6 bases, with 7 bases of the junction left unmatched. The CDR3 loop reads CASSEVGGKPEAFF. For the CDR3, the DNA is TGTGCCAGCAGTGAGGTAGGGGGCAAGCCTGAAGCTTTCTTT.

This chain uses TRBV5-4 with TRBJ1-2; D may be TRBD1 (5 bases). V lost 1 base, J lost 8 bases, and 21 bases lay in between. The CDR3 has 16 residues. From germline, CDR1 is SGHNT and CDR2 YYREEE (reference sequence). CDR3 nucleotide sequence: TGTGCCAGCAGCTTGTTTGGAGGGGAGGCCGTAGAGGGCTACACCTTC. This codes for CASSLFGGEAVEGYTF. Combining the CDR3 with reference TRBV5-4 and TRBJ1-2 gives the whole variable domain ETGVTQSPTHLIKTRGQQVTLRCSSQSGHNTVSWYQQALGQGPQFIFQYYREEENGRGNFPPRFSGLQFPNYSSELNVNALELDDSALYLCASSLFGGEAVEGYTFGSGTRLTVV.

The chain joins TRBV10-1 to TRBJ1-1; perhaps TRBD1 as D (5 bases). Trimming shortened V by 4 bases and J by 5 bases, and 11 bases separated the two germline ends. This CDR3 is 13 amino acids long. The germline gives CDR1 WNHNN, CDR2 SYGVQD (reference sequence). DNA of the CDR3: TGCGCCAGCAGTGGCCCCCGGGGGACTGAAGCTTTCTTT. Translation: CASSGPRGTEAFF.

The chain combines TRBV27 with TRBJ1-1, with D perhaps matching TRBD1 (5 bases). Germline-derived CDR1 and CDR2 are MNHEY and SMNVEV (reference sequence). The CDR3 has 15 residues. Trimming removed 5 bases at V and 5 bases at J, with 18 bases between. The CDR3 region is CASSLTEGALTEAFF. Here the CDR3 DNA reads TGTGCCAGCAGTCTGACCGAAGGGGCATTGACTGAAGCTTTCTTT.

The rearrangement links TRBV30 to TRBJ1-1; D is ambiguous. V was shortened by 2 bases and J by 5 bases, with 12 bases between the two germline ends. From germline, CDR1 is GTSNPN and CDR2 SVGIG (reference sequence). CDR3 length: 13 amino acids. CDR3 coding DNA: TGTGCCTGGAGTAAACCCGGAGGAACTGAAGCTTTCTTT. It is translated as CAWSKPGGTEAFF.

This chain joins TRBV28 and TRBJ2-1; D possibly corresponds to TRBD1 (6 bases). Trimming took 6 bases from V and 11 from J, leaving 23 bases between them. The V gene's germline CDR1 is MDHEN and CDR2 SYDVKM. CDR3 length equals 15 residues. The CDR3 here is CASSQVQGYFDKQFF. CDR3 DNA: TGTGCCAGCAGCCAGGTTCAGGGGTATTTTGATAAGCAGTTCTTC.

In its sample, this clone was seen once. The chain couples TRBV15 to TRBJ2-1, with D perhaps TRBD1 (5 bases). V was cut by 0 bases and J by 6 bases, with 9 bases left in between. The CDR3 is 14 amino acids. Germline assignment: CDR1 LNHNV and CDR2 YYDKDF (reference sequence). The CDR3 loop reads CATSRESRGNEQFF. The CDR3 DNA is TGTGCCACCAGCAGAGAGAGTAGGGGCAATGAGCAGTTCTTC.

The chain couples TRBV29-1 to TRBJ2-2, with D unclear. V lost 4 bases, J lost 4 bases, and 7 bases lay in between. Germline V gene data show CDR1 as SQVTM and CDR2 as ANQGSEA. The CDR3 sequence is 12 residues long. Here the CDR3 DNA reads TGCAGCGTTGTAGTCGGCACCGGGGAGCTGTTTTTT. This translates into CSVVVGTGELFF.

The chain has TRBV28 and TRBJ1-1; TRBD1 aligns across 8 bases. Trimming cost V 7 bases and J 1 base; bases outside gene matches: 11. CDR3 length: 16 residues. The germline gives CDR1 MDHEN, CDR2 SYDVKM. The CDR3 spells CASNPRQGARNTEAFF. The CDR3 DNA reads as TGTGCCAGCAACCCAAGGCAGGGGGCGCGGAACACTGAAGCTTTCTTT. The whole variable domain, filled in from reference TRBV28 and TRBJ1-1, reads DVKVTQSSRYLVKRTGEKVFLECVQDMDHENMFWYRQDPGLGLRLIYFSYDVKMKEKGDIPEGYSVSREKKERFSLILESASTNQTSMYLCASNPRQGARNTEAFFGQGTRLTVV.

The count of this clone is one. The chain uses TRBV27 and TRBJ1-1; perhaps TRBD1 as D (6 bases). CDR1 and CDR2 (germline): MNHEY, SMNVEV (reference sequence). The germline V and J ends were trimmed by 4 bases and 8 bases, with 17 bases remaining between them. CDR3 length: 14 residues. The chain's CDR3 is CASSSAGGRLEAFF. The CDR3 nucleotides read TGTGCCAGCAGTTCCGCCGGGGGGCGCCTGGAAGCTTTCTTT.

The chain is built from TRBV19 and TRBJ1-5; D perhaps matches TRBD1 (5 bases). There are 14 residues in the CDR3. CDR1 and CDR2 (germline): LNHDA, SQIVND (reference sequence). Trimming cost V 5 bases and J 5 bases, with 13 bases left between them. The CDR3 region has the DNA TGTGCCAGTAGTGTGGGCTCGGGGGATCAGCCCCAGCATTTT. The encoded protein is CASSVGSGDQPQHF. Looking up the rest from reference TRBV19 and TRBJ1-5 gives the full variable domain: DGGITQSPKYLFRKEGQNVTLSCEQNLNHDAMYWYRQDPGQGLRLIYYSQIVNDFQKGDIAEGYSVSREKKESFPLTVTSAQKNPTAFYLCASSVGSGDQPQHFGDGTRLSIL.

The genes are TRBV5-4 and TRBJ1-3; no reliable D call. The V gene lost 3 bases and the J gene lost 0 bases, with 13 bases spanning the gap. This CDR3 contains 16 residues. Germline V gene lookup returns CDR1 SGHNT and CDR2 YYREEE (reference sequence). The CDR3 DNA reads as TGTGCCAGCAGCTCTATGGAGGTCAGCTCTGGAAACACCATATATTTT. This translates into CASSSMEVSSGNTIYF.

This clone was detected only a few times. The chain couples TRBV7-2 to TRBJ2-7; weak D call: TRBD2 (5 bases). The CDR3 runs to 12 residues. Germline loops: CDR1 SGHTA, CDR2 FQGNSA. Between the trimmed V and J ends, which lost 6 bases and 3 bases, there was a span of 9 bases. The CDR3 DNA is TGTGCCAGCAGTAAACGGGGCTACGAGCAGTACTTC. This encodes CASSKRGYEQYF.

The gene calls are TRBV7-2 and TRBJ2-3, with 10 bases matching TRBD2. The germline V gene has CDR1 SGHTA and CDR2 FQGNSA. The CDR3 is 17 residues long. Unmatched junction bases numbered 13, after V lost 5 bases and J lost 5 bases. CDR3 DNA: TGTGCCAGCAGCCTAATAGGGGGCCTAGCGGGAGAAGATACGCAGTATTTT. Translated, it gives CASSLIGGLAGEDTQYF.

This clone was picked up a small number of times. The chain couples TRBV2 to TRBJ2-6; 7 bases fit TRBD2. This CDR3 is built from 15 residues. V gave up 4 bases and J gave up 0 bases; unmatched junction bases: 0. CDR1 is SNHLY, CDR2 FYNNEI, per germline. CDR3 nucleotides: TGTGCCAGCAGTGGCGGGAGCTCTGGGGCCAACGTCCTGACTTTC. This gives the protein CASSGGSSGANVLTF.